This TCR beta chain was obtained from a study of identical twins. V was cut by 3 bases and J by 1 base, with 18 bases left in between. CDR3 length: 16 amino acids. Germline V gene data show CDR1 as DFQATT and CDR2 as SNEGSKA (reference sequence). TCRdb reanalysed the 5' RACE reads using MiXCR and keeps one entry per CDR3 protein. The data show 500,000 to 600,000 distinct CDR3 sequences, under 25% seen once. The same data also went into a second study, on T cells expressing NK-cell markers.

The receptor's source is a woman under 30 in good health. This chain links TRBV20-1 with TRBJ1-1, with D tentatively TRBD1 (6 bases). Sequences were obtained from CD4+ T cells sorted from blood. The CDR3 loop reads CSASGGVGQTNTEAFF. CDR3 DNA sequence: TGCAGTGCTAGTGGGGGAGTTGGACAGACGAACACTGAAGCTTTCTTT.